These T cell receptor beta chains were read from a single sample in a study of T cell changes during pregnancy in multiple sclerosis. Profiled with immunoSEQ multiplex PCR; TCRdb holds only in-frame clones, not every one. Of 50,000 to 60,000 clones in the sample, approximately 89% are singletons; the top ten hold over 1.5%. The sequences come from peripheral blood, collected after pregnancy. The receptors were sampled from a female donor with multiple sclerosis, enrolled in a pregnancy study. The CDR3 runs from the conserved cysteine through the conserved F or W. The D gene is left open where the match is weak. Only part of the rows carry a size: once, few, many, or a class if the clone is expanded.

CDR3 DNA: TGTGCCAGCAGCTTATTTCCCCCGGGCAGGGGGATCAATCAGCCCCAGCATTTT
CDR3 protein: CASSLFPPGRGINQPQHF
V gene: TRBV7-9
J gene: TRBJ1-5
clone size: -
D gene: TRBD1

CDR3 DNA: TGCGCCAGCAGGGAGGACGGCAATATAGGGGATACGCAGTATTTT
CDR3 protein: CASREDGNIGDTQYF
V gene: TRBV5-1
J gene: TRBJ2-3
clone size: few
D gene: -

CDR3 DNA: TGTGCCAGCAGGGCTACAGGGGGGGGTTATTTAGAGCAGTACTTC
CDR3 protein: CASRATGGGYLEQYF
V gene: TRBV2
J gene: TRBJ2-7
clone size: -
D gene: -

CDR3 DNA: TGTGCCATCAGTGAGAGAGAGGGAGATACGCAGTATTTT
CDR3 protein: CAISEREGDTQYF
V gene: TRBV10-3
J gene: TRBJ2-3
clone size: -
D gene: -

CDR3 DNA: TGTGCCAGCACCTTCTTCGACAGGGACTATGGCTACACCTTC
CDR3 protein: CASTFFDRDYGYTF
V gene: TRBV2
J gene: TRBJ1-2
clone size: -
D gene: TRBD1

CDR3 DNA: TGTGCCAGCAGTTTAGCCTCCAGGGATACGCAGTATTTT
CDR3 protein: CASSLASRDTQYF
V gene: TRBV28
J gene: TRBJ2-3
clone size: -
D gene: -

CDR3 DNA: TGTGCCAGCAGGAGCCAGGGAGGGGCAGGTGAAAAACTGTTTTTT
CDR3 protein: CASRSQGGAGEKLFF
V gene: TRBV2
J gene: TRBJ1-4
clone size: -
D gene: -

CDR3 DNA: TGTGCCAGCAGCCAAGATCTCGGGGGGGCAGATACGCAGTATTTT
CDR3 protein: CASSQDLGGADTQYF
V gene: TRBV4-2
J gene: TRBJ2-3
clone size: -
D gene: TRBD2

CDR3 DNA: TGTGCCACCGAGGAGGCTGCAACTAATGAAAAACTGTTTTTT
CDR3 protein: CATEEAATNEKLFF
V gene: TRBV5-6
J gene: TRBJ1-4
clone size: -
D gene: -

CDR3 DNA: TGTGCCAGCAGCCCTAATAGGGGTCGGTCAGAGACCCAGTACTTC
CDR3 protein: CASSPNRGRSETQYF
V gene: TRBV7-2
J gene: TRBJ2-5
clone size: -
D gene: -

CDR3 DNA: TGTGCCAGCAGCTTATTAGGACAGGAGAATTCACCCCTCCACTTT
CDR3 protein: CASSLLGQENSPLHF
V gene: TRBV7-8
J gene: TRBJ1-6
clone size: -
D gene: TRBD1

CDR3 DNA: TGTGCCAGCAAGGAGGGACTTAGCAATCAGCCCCAGCATTTT
CDR3 protein: CASKEGLSNQPQHF
V gene: TRBV2
J gene: TRBJ1-5
clone size: -
D gene: -

CDR3 DNA: TGTGCCAGCAGCCGCGGACAGACCCCCTATGGCTACACCTTC
CDR3 protein: CASSRGQTPYGYTF
V gene: TRBV7-8
J gene: TRBJ1-2
clone size: -
D gene: -

CDR3 DNA: TGTGCCAGCAGCTTATTTGCTAGCTTCGGAAATGAGCAGTTCTTC
CDR3 protein: CASSLFASFGNEQFF
V gene: TRBV11-2
J gene: TRBJ2-1
clone size: -
D gene: -

CDR3 DNA: TGCGCCAGCAGCCTGAGACAGGGTAATGTTGGTTACGAGCAGTACTTC
CDR3 protein: CASSLRQGNVGYEQYF
V gene: TRBV4-1
J gene: TRBJ2-7
clone size: once
D gene: TRBD1

CDR3 DNA: TGCAGCGTTGATCGGGGGAACTATGGCTACACCTTC
CDR3 protein: CSVDRGNYGYTF
V gene: TRBV29-1
J gene: TRBJ1-2
clone size: -
D gene: -

CDR3 DNA: TGCAGCGTTGTAGGGGGGGCGCGAATCACTGAAGCTTTCTTT
CDR3 protein: CSVVGGARITEAFF
V gene: TRBV29-1
J gene: TRBJ1-1
clone size: -
D gene: -

CDR3 DNA: TGTGCCAGCCGCGGGTGGTCCTCTGGAAACACCATATATTTT
CDR3 protein: CASRGWSSGNTIYF
V gene: TRBV27
J gene: TRBJ1-3
clone size: -
D gene: -

CDR3 DNA: TGTGCCAGCAGCGCCCGTGCAAGGGGGCCTGGAAACACCATATATTTT
CDR3 protein: CASSARARGPGNTIYF
V gene: TRBV9
J gene: TRBJ1-3
clone size: -
D gene: TRBD1

CDR3 DNA: TGTGCCAGCTCACCGTCGGGGAATGGCTACACCTTC
CDR3 protein: CASSPSGNGYTF
V gene: TRBV18
J gene: TRBJ1-2
clone size: -
D gene: -

CDR3 DNA: TGTGCCAGCTCACTAAATAGGGGGTCTCAAGAGACCCAGTACTTC
CDR3 protein: CASSLNRGSQETQYF
V gene: TRBV18
J gene: TRBJ2-5
clone size: -
D gene: -

CDR3 DNA: TGTGCCTGGAGTCGCGCCGCGGGGGAAGAGACCCAGTACTTC
CDR3 protein: CAWSRAAGEETQYF
V gene: TRBV30
J gene: TRBJ2-5
clone size: -
D gene: TRBD2